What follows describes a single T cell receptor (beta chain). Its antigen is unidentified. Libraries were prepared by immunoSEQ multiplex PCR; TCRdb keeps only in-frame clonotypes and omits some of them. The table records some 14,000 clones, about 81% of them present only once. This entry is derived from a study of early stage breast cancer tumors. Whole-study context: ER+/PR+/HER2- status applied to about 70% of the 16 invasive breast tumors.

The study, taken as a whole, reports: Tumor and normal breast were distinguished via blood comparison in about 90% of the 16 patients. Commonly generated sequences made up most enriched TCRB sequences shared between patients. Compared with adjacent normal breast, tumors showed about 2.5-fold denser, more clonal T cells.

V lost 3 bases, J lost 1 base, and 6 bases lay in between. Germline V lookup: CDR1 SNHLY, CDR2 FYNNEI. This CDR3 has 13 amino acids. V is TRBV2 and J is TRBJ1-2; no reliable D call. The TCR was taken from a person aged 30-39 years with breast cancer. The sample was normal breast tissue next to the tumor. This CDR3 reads CASSDSHNYGYTF. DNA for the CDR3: TGTGCCAGCAGTGACAGTCATAACTATGGCTACACCTTC.